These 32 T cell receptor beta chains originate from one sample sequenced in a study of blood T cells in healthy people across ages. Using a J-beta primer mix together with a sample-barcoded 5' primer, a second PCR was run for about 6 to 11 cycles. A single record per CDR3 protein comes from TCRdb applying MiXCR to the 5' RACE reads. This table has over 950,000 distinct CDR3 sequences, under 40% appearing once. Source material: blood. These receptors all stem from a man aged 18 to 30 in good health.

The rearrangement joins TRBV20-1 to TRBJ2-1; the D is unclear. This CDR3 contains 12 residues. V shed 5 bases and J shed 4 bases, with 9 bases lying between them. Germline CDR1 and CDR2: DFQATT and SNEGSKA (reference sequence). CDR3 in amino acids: CSAPEVYNEQFF. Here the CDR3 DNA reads TGCAGTGCTCCGGAAGTGTACAATGAGCAGTTCTTC.

The CDR3 DNA reads TGTGCCAGCAGTTCGCTTGGGATAGGGCGCGCTAACTATGGCTACACCTTC. Protein sequence: CASSSLGIGRANYGYTF. The chain couples TRBV27 to TRBJ1-2; unclear D gene. There are 17 residues in the CDR3. Germline V gene data show CDR1 as MNHEY and CDR2 as SMNVEV (reference sequence). The V gene lost 4 bases and the J gene lost 0 bases, with 18 bases spanning the gap.

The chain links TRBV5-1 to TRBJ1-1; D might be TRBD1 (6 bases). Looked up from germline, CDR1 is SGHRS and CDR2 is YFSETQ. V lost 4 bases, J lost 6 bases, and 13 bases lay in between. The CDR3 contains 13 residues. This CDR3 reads CASSIQGSAEAFF. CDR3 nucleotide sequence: TGCGCCAGCAGCATTCAGGGGAGCGCTGAAGCTTTCTTT.

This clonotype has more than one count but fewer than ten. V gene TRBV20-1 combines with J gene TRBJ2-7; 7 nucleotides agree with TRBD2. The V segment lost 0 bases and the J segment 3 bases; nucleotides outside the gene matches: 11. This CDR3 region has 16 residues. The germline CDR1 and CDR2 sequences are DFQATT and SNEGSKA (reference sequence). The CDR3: CSARDLGGGRYYEQYF. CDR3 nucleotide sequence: TGCAGTGCTAGAGATCTAGGCGGGGGAAGATACTACGAGCAGTACTTC.

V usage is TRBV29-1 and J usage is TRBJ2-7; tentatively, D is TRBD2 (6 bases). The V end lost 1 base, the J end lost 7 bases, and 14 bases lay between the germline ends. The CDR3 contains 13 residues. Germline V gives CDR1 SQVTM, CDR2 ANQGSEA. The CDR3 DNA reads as TGCAGCGTTGAAGGGGTGGCCGGGGGAGAGCAGTACTTC. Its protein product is CSVEGVAGGEQYF.

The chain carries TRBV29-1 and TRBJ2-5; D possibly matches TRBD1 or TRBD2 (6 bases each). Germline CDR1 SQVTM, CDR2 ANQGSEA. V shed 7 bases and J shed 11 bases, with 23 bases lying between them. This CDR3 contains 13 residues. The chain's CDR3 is CSATFGGYNEQYF. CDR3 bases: TGCAGCGCAACCTTCGGGGGCTACAATGAGCAGTACTTC.

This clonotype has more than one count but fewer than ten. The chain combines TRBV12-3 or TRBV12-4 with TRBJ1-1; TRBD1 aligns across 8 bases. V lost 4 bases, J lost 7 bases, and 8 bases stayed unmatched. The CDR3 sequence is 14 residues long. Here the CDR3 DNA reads TGTGCCAGCAGTTCCACGGACAGGGCCGATGAAGCTTTCTTT. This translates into CASSSTDRADEAFF.

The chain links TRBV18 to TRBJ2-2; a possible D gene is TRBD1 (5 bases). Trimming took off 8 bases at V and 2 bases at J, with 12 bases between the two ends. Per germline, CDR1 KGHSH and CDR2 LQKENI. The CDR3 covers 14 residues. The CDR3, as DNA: TGTGCCAGCCAGAAGACAGCTAACACCGGGGAGCTGTTTTTT. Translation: CASQKTANTGELFF.

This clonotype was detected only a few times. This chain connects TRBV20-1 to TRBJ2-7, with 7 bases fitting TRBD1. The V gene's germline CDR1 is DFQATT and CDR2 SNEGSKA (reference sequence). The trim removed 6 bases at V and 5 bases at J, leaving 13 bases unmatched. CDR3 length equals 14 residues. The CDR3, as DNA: TGCAGTGCCGGATTACAGGGGTTCGTCGACGAGCAGTACTTC. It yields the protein CSAGLQGFVDEQYF.

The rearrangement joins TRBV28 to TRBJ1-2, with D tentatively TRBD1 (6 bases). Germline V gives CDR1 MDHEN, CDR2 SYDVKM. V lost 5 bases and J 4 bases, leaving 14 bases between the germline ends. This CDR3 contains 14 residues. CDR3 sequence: CASSHDRMGYGYTF. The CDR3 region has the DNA TGTGCCAGCAGTCACGACAGGATGGGCTATGGCTACACCTTC.

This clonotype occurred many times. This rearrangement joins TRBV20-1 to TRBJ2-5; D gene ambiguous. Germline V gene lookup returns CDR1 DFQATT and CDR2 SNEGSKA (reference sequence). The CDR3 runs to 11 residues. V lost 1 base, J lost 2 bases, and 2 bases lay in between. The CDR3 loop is CSARVQETQYF. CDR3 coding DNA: TGCAGTGCTAGAGTTCAAGAGACCCAGTACTTC.

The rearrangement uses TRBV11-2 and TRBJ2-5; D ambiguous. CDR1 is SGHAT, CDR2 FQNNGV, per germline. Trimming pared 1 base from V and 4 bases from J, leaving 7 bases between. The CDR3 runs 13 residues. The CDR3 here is CASSLGRTETQYF. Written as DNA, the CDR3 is TGTGCCAGCAGCTTAGGCAGGACAGAGACCCAGTACTTC.

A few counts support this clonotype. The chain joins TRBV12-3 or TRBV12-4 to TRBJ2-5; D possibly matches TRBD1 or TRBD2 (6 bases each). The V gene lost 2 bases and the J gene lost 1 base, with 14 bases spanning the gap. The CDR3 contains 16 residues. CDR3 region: CASSLHNRGPQETQYF. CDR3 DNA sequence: TGTGCCAGCAGTTTACATAACCGGGGGCCCCAAGAGACCCAGTACTTC.

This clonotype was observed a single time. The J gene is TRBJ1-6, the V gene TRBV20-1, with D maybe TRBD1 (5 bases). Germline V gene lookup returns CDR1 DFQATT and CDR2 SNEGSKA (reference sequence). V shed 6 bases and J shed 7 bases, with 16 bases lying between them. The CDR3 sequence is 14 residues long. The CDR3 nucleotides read TGCAGTGCCCCCGGGGGTTCGGAGAATTCACCCCTCCACTTT. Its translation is CSAPGGSENSPLHF.

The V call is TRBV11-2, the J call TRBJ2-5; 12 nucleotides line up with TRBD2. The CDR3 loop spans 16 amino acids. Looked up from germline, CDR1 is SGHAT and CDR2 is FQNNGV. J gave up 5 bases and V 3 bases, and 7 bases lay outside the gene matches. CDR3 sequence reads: CASSFKLAGGIETQYF. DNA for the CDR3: TGTGCCAGCAGCTTCAAACTAGCGGGGGGTATTGAGACCCAGTACTTC. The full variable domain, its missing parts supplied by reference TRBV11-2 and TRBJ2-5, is EAGVAQSPRYKIIEKRQSVAFWCNPISGHATLYWYQQILGQGPKLLIQFQNNGVVDDSQLPKDRFSAERLKGVDSTLKIQPAKLEDSAVYLCASSFKLAGGIETQYFGPGTRLLVL.

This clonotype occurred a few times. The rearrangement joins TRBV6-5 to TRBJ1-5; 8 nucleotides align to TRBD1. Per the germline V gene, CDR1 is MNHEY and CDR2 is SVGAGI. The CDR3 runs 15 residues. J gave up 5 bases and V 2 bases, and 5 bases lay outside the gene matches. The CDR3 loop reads CASSYTGGNDQPQHF. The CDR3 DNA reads TGTGCCAGCAGTTACACAGGGGGGAACGATCAGCCCCAGCATTTT.

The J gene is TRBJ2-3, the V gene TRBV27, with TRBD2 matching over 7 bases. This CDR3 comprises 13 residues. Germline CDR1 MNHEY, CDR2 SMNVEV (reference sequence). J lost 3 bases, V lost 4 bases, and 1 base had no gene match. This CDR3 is CASSWEGTDTQYF. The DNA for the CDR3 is TGTGCCAGCAGTTGGGAGGGGACAGATACGCAGTATTTT.

DNA for the CDR3: TGTGCCACCGCGGACACTCCGGCCAAAAACATTCAGTACTTC. This codes for CATADTPAKNIQYF. This chain uses TRBV10-3 with TRBJ2-4, with a weak D call TRBD1 (5 bases). Deletions cut 10 bases from V and 1 base from J, with 14 bases between. The CDR3 spans 14 residues. Germline CDR1 is ENHRY and CDR2 is SYGVKD.

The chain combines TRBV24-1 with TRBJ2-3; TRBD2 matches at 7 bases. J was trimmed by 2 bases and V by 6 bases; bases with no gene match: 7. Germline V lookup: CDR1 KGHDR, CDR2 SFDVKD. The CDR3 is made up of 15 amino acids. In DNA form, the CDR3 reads TGTGCCACCAGTAGGGAGGGCACCGACACAGATACGCAGTATTTT. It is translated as CATSREGTDTDTQYF.

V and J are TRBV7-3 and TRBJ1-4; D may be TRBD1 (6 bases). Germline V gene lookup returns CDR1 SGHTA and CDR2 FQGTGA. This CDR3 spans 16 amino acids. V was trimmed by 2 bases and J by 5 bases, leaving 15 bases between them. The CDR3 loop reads CASSLDSAGANEKLFF. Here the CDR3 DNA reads TGTGCCAGCAGCTTAGATTCGGCAGGGGCGAATGAAAAACTGTTTTTT.

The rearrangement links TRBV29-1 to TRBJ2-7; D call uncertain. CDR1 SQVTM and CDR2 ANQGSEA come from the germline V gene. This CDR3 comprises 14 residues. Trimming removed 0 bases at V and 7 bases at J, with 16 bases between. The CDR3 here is CSVEEGTRSNEQYF. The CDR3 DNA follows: TGCAGCGTTGAAGAGGGTACACGGAGCAATGAGCAGTACTTC.

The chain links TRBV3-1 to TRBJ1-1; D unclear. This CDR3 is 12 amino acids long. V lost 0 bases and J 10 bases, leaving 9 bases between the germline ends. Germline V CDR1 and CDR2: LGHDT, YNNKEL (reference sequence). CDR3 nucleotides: TGTGCCAGCAGCCAAGAGTCGGGGAGAGCTTTCTTT. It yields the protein CASSQESGRAFF.

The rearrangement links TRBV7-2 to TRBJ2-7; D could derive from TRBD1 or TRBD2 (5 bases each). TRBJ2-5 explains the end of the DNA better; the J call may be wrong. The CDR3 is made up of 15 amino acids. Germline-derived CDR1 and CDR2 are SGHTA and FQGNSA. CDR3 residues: CASSPYSGGVETQYF. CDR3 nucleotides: TGTGCCAGCAGCCCATATAGTGGGGGTGTAGAGACCCAGTACTTC.

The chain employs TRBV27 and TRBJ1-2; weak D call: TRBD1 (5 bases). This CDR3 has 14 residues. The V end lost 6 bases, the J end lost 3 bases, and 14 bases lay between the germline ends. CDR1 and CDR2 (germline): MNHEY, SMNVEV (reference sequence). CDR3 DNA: TGTGCCAGCAGCTCCGGGGGAATTGACTATGGCTACACCTTC. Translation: CASSSGGIDYGYTF.

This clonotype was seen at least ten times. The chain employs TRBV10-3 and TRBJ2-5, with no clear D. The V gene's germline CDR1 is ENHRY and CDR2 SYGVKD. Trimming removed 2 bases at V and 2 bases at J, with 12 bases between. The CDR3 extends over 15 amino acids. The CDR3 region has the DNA TGTGCCATCAGTGAGATAGGTCGGCAACAAGAGACCCAGTACTTC. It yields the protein CAISEIGRQQETQYF.

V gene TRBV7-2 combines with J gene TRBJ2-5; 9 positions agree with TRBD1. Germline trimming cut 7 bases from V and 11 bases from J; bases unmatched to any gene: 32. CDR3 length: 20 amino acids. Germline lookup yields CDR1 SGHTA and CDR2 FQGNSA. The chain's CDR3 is CASTLASGQGHLLSDNEQYF. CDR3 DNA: TGTGCCAGCACCCTAGCGTCGGGACAGGGCCACCTACTTTCCGACAATGAGCAGTACTTC.

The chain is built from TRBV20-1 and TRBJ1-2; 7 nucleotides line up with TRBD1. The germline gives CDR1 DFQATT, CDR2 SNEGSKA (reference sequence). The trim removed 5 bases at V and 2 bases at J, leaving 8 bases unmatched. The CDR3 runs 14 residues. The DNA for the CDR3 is TGCAGTGCTCGACAGGGTGGATTAAACTATGGCTACACCTTC. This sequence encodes CSARQGGLNYGYTF.

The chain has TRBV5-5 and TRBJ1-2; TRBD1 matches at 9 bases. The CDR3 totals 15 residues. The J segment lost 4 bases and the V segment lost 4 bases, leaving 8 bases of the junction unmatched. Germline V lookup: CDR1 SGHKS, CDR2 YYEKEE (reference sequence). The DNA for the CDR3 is TGTGCCAGCAGCCTTGATCGGACAGGGGTCTATGGCTACACCTTC. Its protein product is CASSLDRTGVYGYTF.

This CDR3 is CASSLRGFSSSPLHF. CDR3 bases: TGTGCCAGCAGTTTACGGGGATTTTCGAGTTCACCCCTCCACTTT. The V and J genes are TRBV12-3 or TRBV12-4 and TRBJ1-6; no firm D call. Trimming stripped 2 bases from V and 9 bases from J, with 14 bases between. This CDR3 has 15 amino acids.

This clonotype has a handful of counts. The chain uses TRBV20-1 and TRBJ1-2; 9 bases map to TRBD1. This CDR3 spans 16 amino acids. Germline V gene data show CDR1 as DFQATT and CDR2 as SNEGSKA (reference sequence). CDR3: CSGKSGTGRSDYGYTF. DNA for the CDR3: TGCAGCGGAAAATCCGGGACAGGGAGATCTGACTATGGCTACACCTTC.

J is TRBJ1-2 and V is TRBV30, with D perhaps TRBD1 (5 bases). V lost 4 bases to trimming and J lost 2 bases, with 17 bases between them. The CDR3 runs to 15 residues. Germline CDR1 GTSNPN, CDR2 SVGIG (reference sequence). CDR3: CAWNFAGGENYGYTF. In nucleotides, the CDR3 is TGTGCCTGGAATTTCGCCGGGGGTGAGAACTATGGCTACACCTTC.

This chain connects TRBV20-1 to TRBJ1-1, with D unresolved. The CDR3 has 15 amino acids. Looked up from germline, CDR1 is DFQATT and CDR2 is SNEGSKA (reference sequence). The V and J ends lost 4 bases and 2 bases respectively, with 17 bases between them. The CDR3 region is CSATIPGYVNTEAFF. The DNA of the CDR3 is TGCAGTGCTACGATTCCGGGTTACGTAAACACTGAAGCTTTCTTT.